These T cell receptor beta chains were read from a single sample in a study of blood T cell repertoires in COVID-19. Sequencing was performed with immunoSEQ multiplex PCR; in TCRdb, only in-frame clones are kept and a portion is missing. The repertoire holds about 210,000 clones, with about 88% as singletons. Sequencing input: PBMCs or T cells enriched from blood (not recorded which). These receptor sequences come from a woman in her 40s in a cohort exposed to, infected with or recovered from COVID-19 (not recorded which). Both conserved end residues are part of each CDR3. The D gene is left open where the match is weak. Where a row states a size, it is once, few, many or the class of an expanded clone; other rows omit it.

d_call,j_call,clone_size,v_call,cdr3_nt,cdr3_aa
TRBD1,TRBJ1-6,-,TRBV5-1,TGCGCCAGCAGCCCTCGCGGGGACAGAGACTCACCCCTCCACTTT,CASSPRGDRDSPLHF
-,TRBJ2-1,once,TRBV25-1,TGTGCCAGCAGTGACCAGGGATACAATGAGCAGTTCTTC,CASSDQGYNEQFF
-,TRBJ2-1,once,TRBV6-2/TRBV6-3,TGTGCCAGCAGTTCTCGCGGGGACTACAATGAGCAGTTCTTC,CASSSRGDYNEQFF
TRBD2,TRBJ2-5,-,TRBV12-3/TRBV12-4,TGTGCCAGCGCGAGCGGGGGGCTGGAGACCCAGTACTTC,CASASGGLETQYF
-,TRBJ1-5,-,TRBV6-1,TGTGCCAGCAGTGAGAGCTCGCATCACAATCAGCCCCAGCATTTT,CASSESSHHNQPQHF
TRBD1,TRBJ2-2,many,TRBV3-1/TRBV3-2,TGTGCCAGCAGCCCCGGGACAGGCGACACCGGGGAGCTGTTTTTT,CASSPGTGDTGELFF
-,TRBJ1-2,few,TRBV11-2,TGTGCCAGCAGTTCCACAGGGTATGGGGATGGCTACACCTTC,CASSSTGYGDGYTF
TRBD2,TRBJ2-1,-,TRBV11-2,TGTGCCAGCAGCACTGGACTAGCGGGAGGGAGCAATGAGCAGTTCTTC,CASSTGLAGGSNEQFF
TRBD2,TRBJ2-5,once,TRBV6-2/TRBV6-3,TGTGCCAGCAGTTACGCGGGAGAGGCGGGAGAGACCCAGTACTTC,CASSYAGEAGETQYF
-,TRBJ2-7,-,TRBV21-1,TGTGCCAGCAGCTCATTGGGGGGAGAGGTATACGAGCAGTACTTC,CASSSLGGEVYEQYF
TRBD1,TRBJ2-4,-,TRBV19,TGTGCCAGTAGTGCAGACAGGGGGCGAGGGGCCAAAAACATTCAGTACTTC,CASSADRGRGAKNIQYF
-,TRBJ2-7,once,TRBV6-6,TGTGCCAGCAGTCGTCGACAGGGAGGCGAGCAGTACTTC,CASSRRQGGEQYF
TRBD1,TRBJ1-3,once,TRBV9,TGTGCCAGCAGCGCGACAGGGGGCCTGGGAAACACCATATATTTT,CASSATGGLGNTIYF
-,TRBJ2-7,-,TRBV19,TGTGCCAGTAGTTTAAGGGGGGGGCCCTACGAGCAGTACTTC,CASSLRGGPYEQYF
-,TRBJ1-5,-,TRBV19,TGTGCCAGTAGCGGGTTAAATCAGCCCCAGCATTTT,CASSGLNQPQHF
TRBD1,TRBJ1-2,-,TRBV11-3,TGTGCCAGCAGCTTGACAGGGTCTGGCTACACCTTC,CASSLTGSGYTF
TRBD1,TRBJ1-2,-,TRBV19,TGTGCCAGTACCGCCTTCCAGGGGGCCTATGGCTACACCTTC,CASTAFQGAYGYTF
TRBD2,TRBJ2-1,-,TRBV11-3,TGTGCCAGCAGCTTAGCTAGCGGAAGCTCCTACAATGAGCAGTTCTTC,CASSLASGSSYNEQFF
-,TRBJ1-5,-,TRBV27,TGTGCCAGCAGTTTTGGAGATAGCAATCAGCCCCAGCATTTT,CASSFGDSNQPQHF
TRBD1,TRBJ1-1,-,TRBV27,TGTGCCAGCAGTTCGATTATGGCACAGGGGGCCACTGAAGCTTTCTTT,CASSSIMAQGATEAFF
-,TRBJ1-2,many,TRBV11-2,TGTGCCAGCAGCTTCGGACTGCTATATGGCTACACCTTC,CASSFGLLYGYTF
-,TRBJ1-3,once,TRBV7-9,TGTGCCAGCAGCTCCAACCGACAGAGCTCTGGAAACACCATATATTTT,CASSSNRQSSGNTIYF
-,TRBJ2-2,large,TRBV11-3,TGTGCCAGCAGCGGATACCGGGAAAACACCGGGGAGCTGTTTTTT,CASSGYRENTGELFF
-,TRBJ1-2,-,TRBV9,TGTGCCAGCAGCGTAGCTCAGGGCAGGAGTGGGCAAGGCTACACCTTC,CASSVAQGRSGQGYTF
-,TRBJ2-3,-,TRBV3-1/TRBV3-2,TGTGCCAGCCGGGCGCTCTGGCGGGGCACAGATACGCAGTATTTT,CASRALWRGTDTQYF
-,TRBJ2-5,once,TRBV10-2,TGCGCCAGCAGGGCCCAAGAGACCCAGTACTTC,CASRAQETQYF
TRBD1,TRBJ1-6,-,TRBV6-5,TGTGCCAGCTCCTCCCGGGACAGGGGTCATTCACCCCTCCACTTT,CASSSRDRGHSPLHF
TRBD2,TRBJ2-7,-,TRBV23-1,TGCGCCAGCAGAGGTAGCGGGATAAAGTACGAGCAGTACTTC,CASRGSGIKYEQYF
TRBD2,TRBJ2-1,-,TRBV27,TGTGCCAGCAGTTTACTAGCGGGGTCCGCCTACAATGAGCAGTTCTTC,CASSLLAGSAYNEQFF
-,TRBJ1-2,-,TRBV29-1,TGCAGCGTTGAATCGATCGGAGATTCTAACTATGGCTACACCTTC,CSVESIGDSNYGYTF
-,TRBJ1-2,many,TRBV3-1/TRBV3-2,TGTGCCAGCAGCCAAGGGTTCCGTTCACAGGTTAACTATGGCTACACCTTC,CASSQGFRSQVNYGYTF
TRBD2,TRBJ2-2,once,TRBV5-1,TGCGCCAGCAGCTTGGTGGCGGGGGGGAACACCGGGGAGCTGTTTTTT,CASSLVAGGNTGELFF
TRBD1,TRBJ1-1,-,TRBV19,TGTGCCACAAGACAGGGAAGGGTAAAAGAAGCTTTCTTT,CATRQGRVKEAFF
-,TRBJ1-2,-,TRBV21-1,TGTGCCAGCAGCTGCTCAGGGACTAGTGGCTACACCTTC,CASSCSGTSGYTF
TRBD2,TRBJ2-2,-,TRBV7-6,TGTGCCAGCAGTTTAGCGGGAGGGCCCTCGGGCACCGGGGAGCTGTTTTTT,CASSLAGGPSGTGELFF
-,TRBJ1-1,-,TRBV3-1/TRBV3-2,TGTGCCAGCAGCCAAGTCGCGGGGAACACTGAAGCTTTCTTT,CASSQVAGNTEAFF
-,TRBJ2-7,-,TRBV18,TGTGCCAGCTCACCACCGGCGGGCTACGAGCAGTACTTC,CASSPPAGYEQYF
-,TRBJ1-1,-,TRBV19,TGTGCCAGTAGTATAGAATTAGTGAACACTGAAGCTTTCTTT,CASSIELVNTEAFF
TRBD1,TRBJ1-6,-,TRBV27,TGTGCCAGCAGTCCCTGGGACAGGGGGGGGCGGTCACCCCTCCACTTT,CASSPWDRGGRSPLHF
TRBD1,TRBJ2-1,-,TRBV6-4,TGTGCCAGCAGTGAAGGGACAGGGGGTAACAATGAGCAGTTCTTC,CASSEGTGGNNEQFF
TRBD1,TRBJ2-7,-,TRBV5-5,TGTGCCAGCAGCTTCCGGGACAGTTACGAGCAGTACTTC,CASSFRDSYEQYF
-,TRBJ1-1,-,TRBV21-1,TGTGCCAGCAGCAAGGAGGAAACTGAAGCTTTCTTT,CASSKEETEAFF
-,TRBJ2-7,once,TRBV7-2,TGTGCCAGCAGGTTAAACCCGACTATCTCCTACGAGCAGTACTTC,CASRLNPTISYEQYF
TRBD2,TRBJ2-7,-,TRBV9,TGTGCCAGCAGCTTTGGGACTAGCGGGATCGGCGAGCAGTACTTC,CASSFGTSGIGEQYF
TRBD1,TRBJ1-4,-,TRBV2,TGTGCCAGCAGTTGGGACAGGGTTGAAAAACTGTTTTTT,CASSWDRVEKLFF
TRBD2,TRBJ2-3,-,TRBV9,TGTGCCAGCAGCGGGGCTTTAGCGGGAGGGCCATATACGCAGTATTTT,CASSGALAGGPYTQYF
TRBD1,TRBJ2-7,-,TRBV2,TGTGCCAGCAGTGACCCGGGACAGGGTCTAAGATACGAGCAGTACTTC,CASSDPGQGLRYEQYF
TRBD1,TRBJ2-5,-,TRBV10-2,TGCGCCAGCAGAATTATAGGACAGGGCGGAGAGACCCAGTACTTC,CASRIIGQGGETQYF
TRBD2,TRBJ2-1,-,TRBV27,TGTGCCAGCAGTTTACCCCTAGCGGGGGGGCACAATGAGCAGTTCTTC,CASSLPLAGGHNEQFF
-,TRBJ1-1,-,TRBV5-5,TGTGCCAGCAGCTTGGCCCCAGGGGAGTGGAATGAAGCTTTCTTT,CASSLAPGEWNEAFF
-,TRBJ2-1,-,TRBV4-1,TGCGCCAGCAGCCAAACCCTTAAGTCAGGACTAAGCAACGCTGAGCAGTTCTTC,CASSQTLKSGLSNAEQFF
-,TRBJ2-2,-,TRBV7-6,TGTGCCAGCAGCTTAGTGCCCAGCGGAGGAGGTACCGGGGAGCTGTTTTTT,CASSLVPSGGGTGELFF
-,TRBJ1-2,-,TRBV5-1,TGCGCCAGCAGCTTGGAGGGGATGTCGGACTATGGCTACACCTTC,CASSLEGMSDYGYTF
TRBD1,TRBJ1-5,-,TRBV5-6,TGTGCCAGCAGATCCACGACAGGGGCTAGCAATCAGCCCCAGCATTTT,CASRSTTGASNQPQHF
TRBD1,TRBJ1-2,-,TRBV29-1,TGCAGCGTTTTGGAGCCAGGAGGGGGCCCTGGCTACACCTTC,CSVLEPGGGPGYTF
-,TRBJ2-2,-,TRBV15,TGTGCCACCAGCAGAGATAAGACACCCACCGGGGAGCTGTTTTTT,CATSRDKTPTGELFF
-,TRBJ1-5,-,TRBV3-1/TRBV3-2,TGTGCCAGCAGCCAAGATGGTTGGCGGAAAAATCAGCCCCAGCATTTT,CASSQDGWRKNQPQHF
TRBD1,TRBJ2-2,-,TRBV28,TGTGCGGGCGGAGGACAGGTCACCGGGGAGCTGTTTTTT,CAGGGQVTGELFF